The 15 T cell receptor beta chains below come from one sample, sequenced in a study of T cell changes during pregnancy in multiple sclerosis. The method was immunoSEQ multiplex PCR; TCRdb's version includes in-frame clones alone and lacks a portion of them. The table has roughly 79,000 clones, around 95% seen once. Sequencing used peripheral blood, obtained in the second trimester of pregnancy. The source of these receptors is a female donor in good health, enrolled as a control in a pregnancy study.

V and J are TRBV7-8 and TRBJ2-2, with D possibly matching TRBD2 (7 bases). The CDR3 has 18 residues. Per germline, CDR1 SGHVS and CDR2 FQNEAQ. The ends were cut back, 2 bases at V and 3 bases at J, with 19 bases in the middle. The CDR3 reads CASSLTGGGGTYTGELFF. CDR3 nucleotides: TGTGCCAGCAGCTTAACGGGGGGCGGCGGAACTTACACCGGGGAGCTGTTTTTT.

The V call is TRBV25-1, the J call TRBJ1-2, with D possibly being TRBD1 (5 bases). The germline CDR1 and CDR2 sequences are MGHDK and SYGVNS. Trimming stripped 6 bases from V and 8 bases from J, with 13 bases between. This CDR3 spans 12 amino acids. The chain's CDR3 is CASREGQGGYTF. The DNA of the CDR3 is TGTGCCAGCAGGGAGGGGCAGGGCGGCTACACCTTC.

The V call is TRBV6-5, the J call TRBJ1-4, with D possibly TRBD1 on 5 matching bases. The germline V and J ends were trimmed by 5 bases and 4 bases, with 11 bases remaining between them. Germline CDR1 is MNHEY and CDR2 is SVGAGI. The CDR3 is made up of 14 amino acids. CDR3 in DNA: TGTGCCAGCAGTACCGACAGCGATAATGAAAAACTGTTTTTT. Encoded protein: CASSTDSDNEKLFF.

The chain carries TRBV7-9 and TRBJ1-1; the D is unclear. This CDR3 comprises 13 residues. Per germline, CDR1 SEHNR and CDR2 FQNEAQ (reference sequence). The V gene lost 6 bases and the J gene lost 10 bases, with 18 bases spanning the gap. CDR3: CASRHKIRERAFF. DNA for the CDR3: TGTGCCAGCAGACATAAAATAAGGGAGCGAGCTTTCTTT.

This chain joins TRBV9 and TRBJ1-6; 7 bases are shared with TRBD1. The germline gives CDR1 SGDLS, CDR2 YYNGEE. CDR3 size: 17 residues. Germline trimming cut 4 bases from V and 3 bases from J; bases unmatched to any gene: 10. The CDR3 sequence is CASSFGTADYYNSPLHF. The CDR3 nucleotides read TGTGCCAGCAGCTTCGGGACAGCAGATTACTATAATTCACCCCTCCACTTT.

The rearrangement joins TRBV7-2 to TRBJ2-7; D not certain. CDR1 and CDR2 from the germline V gene are SGHTA and FQGNSA. The CDR3 length is 14 residues. V shed 2 bases and J shed 5 bases, with 13 bases lying between them. CDR3 in amino acids: CASSLTRNTNEQYF. The CDR3 coding sequence is TGTGCCAGCAGCTTAACCCGGAATACTAACGAGCAGTACTTC. The full variable domain, completed using reference TRBV7-2 and TRBJ2-7, is GAGVSQSPSNKVTEKGKDVELRCDPISGHTALYWYRQSLGQGLEFLIYFQGNSAPDKSGLPSDRFSAERTGGSVSTLTIQRTQQEDSAVYLCASSLTRNTNEQYFGPGTRLTVT.

The V gene is TRBV5-4, the J gene TRBJ1-5, with D perhaps TRBD1 (6 bases). CDR3 length equals 14 residues. In germline, CDR1 is SGHNT, CDR2 YYREEE (reference sequence). Trimming shortened V by 0 bases and J by 6 bases, and 10 bases separated the two germline ends. CDR3 sequence (DNA): TGTGCCAGCAGCTTGGAGGGGGTAGGTCAGCCCCAGCATTTT. It encodes CASSLEGVGQPQHF.

The rearrangement links TRBV6-1 to TRBJ1-1, with 8 bases aligning to TRBD1. Germline CDR1 reads MNHNS; CDR2 reads SASEGT. The length of the CDR3 is 14 residues. With 4 bases clipped from V and 5 bases from J, the junction kept 6 bases outside the gene matches. This CDR3 reads CASSGTGSGTEAFF. CDR3 in DNA: TGTGCCAGCAGTGGGACAGGGAGTGGGACTGAAGCTTTCTTT.

The V gene is TRBV25-1, the J gene TRBJ1-1, with 12 bases identical to TRBD1. This CDR3 has 15 amino acids. CDR1 MGHDK and CDR2 SYGVNS come from the germline V gene. With V trimmed by 6 bases and J by 4 bases, 6 bases remained unmatched. The CDR3 coding sequence is TGTGCCAGCAGCAACCGGGACAGGGGGCCCACTGAAGCTTTCTTT. Its protein product is CASSNRDRGPTEAFF.

The V and J genes are TRBV18 and TRBJ1-1, with 8 bases matching TRBD1. CDR1 and CDR2 (germline): KGHSH, LQKENI. The V segment lost 4 bases and the J segment 4 bases; nucleotides outside the gene matches: 5. This CDR3 spans 14 amino acids. The CDR3 DNA follows: TGTGCCAGCTCACTATCCGACAGGGGCACTGAAGCTTTCTTT. Translated, it gives CASSLSDRGTEAFF.

This chain uses TRBV10-3 with TRBJ1-5; tentatively, D is TRBD1 (6 bases). V shed 0 bases and J shed 4 bases, with 10 bases lying between them. CDR3 length: 15 residues. Germline-derived CDR1 and CDR2 are ENHRY and SYGVKD. CDR3 bases: TGTGCCATCAGTGAGTCAGACAGGACAAATCAGCCCCAGCATTTT. This encodes CAISESDRTNQPQHF.

This clone has a single count. The chain recombines TRBV6-5 with TRBJ1-2; D gene ambiguous. The germline CDR1 and CDR2 sequences are MNHEY and SVGAGI. The CDR3 covers 16 residues. Trimming left V 0 bases short and J 5 bases short, with 16 bases between. The CDR3: CASSYSKSVAGYGYTF. DNA of the CDR3: TGTGCCAGCAGTTACTCGAAGAGTGTTGCGGGGTATGGCTACACCTTC.

V gene TRBV7-3 combines with J gene TRBJ2-7; 9 nucleotides line up with TRBD2. The trim removed 2 bases at V and 4 bases at J, leaving 9 bases unmatched. The CDR3 length is 16 residues. Germline loops: CDR1 SGHTA, CDR2 FQGTGA. CDR3 nucleotide sequence: TGTGCCAGCAGCTTACGCGGGGGGGCGTTGATATACGAGCAGTACTTC. Translated: CASSLRGGALIYEQYF.

The V and J genes are TRBV7-3 and TRBJ2-3; 13 nucleotides align to TRBD2. Germline CDR1 and CDR2: SGHTA and FQGTGA. J lost 1 base, V lost 4 bases, and 2 bases had no gene match. This CDR3 has 16 amino acids. In DNA, the CDR3 is TGTGCCAGCAGCTCCGGGACTAGCGGGGGCACAGATACGCAGTATTTT. Protein: CASSSGTSGGTDTQYF.

The chain joins TRBV9 to TRBJ2-3; D might be TRBD2 (7 bases). Germline V gives CDR1 SGDLS, CDR2 YYNGEE. CDR3 size: 16 residues. Trimming took off 0 bases at V and 3 bases at J, with 14 bases between the two ends. The chain's CDR3 is CASSVAQGTNTDTQYF. CDR3 nucleotides: TGTGCCAGCAGCGTAGCTCAGGGGACTAATACAGATACGCAGTATTTT. The full variable domain, with the rest looked up from reference TRBV9 and TRBJ2-3, is DSGVTQTPKHLITATGQRVTLRCSPRSGDLSVYWYQQSLDQGLQFLIQYYNGEERAKGNILERFSAQQFPDLHSELNLSSLELGDSALYFCASSVAQGTNTDTQYFGPGTRLTVL.